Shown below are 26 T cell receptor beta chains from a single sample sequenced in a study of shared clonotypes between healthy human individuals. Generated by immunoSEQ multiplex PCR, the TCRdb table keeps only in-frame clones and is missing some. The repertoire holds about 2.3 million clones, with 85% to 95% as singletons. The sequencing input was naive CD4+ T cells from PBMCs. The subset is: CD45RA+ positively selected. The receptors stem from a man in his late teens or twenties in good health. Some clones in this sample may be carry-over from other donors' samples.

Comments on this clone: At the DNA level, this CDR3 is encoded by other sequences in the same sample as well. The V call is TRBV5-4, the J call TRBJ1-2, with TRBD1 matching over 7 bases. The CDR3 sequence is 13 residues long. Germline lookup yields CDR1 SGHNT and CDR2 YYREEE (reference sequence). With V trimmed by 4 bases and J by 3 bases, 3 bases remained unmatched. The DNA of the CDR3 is TGTGCCAGCAGCCCTACAGGGGACTATGGCTACACCTTC. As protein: CASSPTGDYGYTF.

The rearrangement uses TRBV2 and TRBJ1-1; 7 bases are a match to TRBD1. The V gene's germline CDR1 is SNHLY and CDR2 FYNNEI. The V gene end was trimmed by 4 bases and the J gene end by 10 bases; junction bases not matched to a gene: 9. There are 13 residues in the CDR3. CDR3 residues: CASSGVGDSRAFF. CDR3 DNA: TGTGCCAGCAGTGGGGTGGGGGACAGCCGAGCTTTCTTT.

In DNA, the CDR3 is TGTGCCAGCAGCCCAGGGACAGGGATAAACTACGAGCAGTACTTC. As protein: CASSPGTGINYEQYF. The rearrangement uses TRBV7-7 and TRBJ2-7, with TRBD1 matching over 9 bases. V was clipped by 5 bases and J by 3 bases; unmatched bases: 8. The CDR3 is 15 amino acids. The germline V gene has CDR1 SSHAT and CDR2 FNYEAQ (reference sequence).

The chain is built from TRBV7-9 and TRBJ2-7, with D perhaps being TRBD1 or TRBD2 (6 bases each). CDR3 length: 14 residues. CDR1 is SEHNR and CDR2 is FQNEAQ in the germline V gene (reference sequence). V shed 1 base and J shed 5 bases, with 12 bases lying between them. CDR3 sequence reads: CASSLVPGGHEQYF. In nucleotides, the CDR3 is TGTGCCAGCAGCTTAGTCCCCGGGGGCCACGAGCAGTACTTC.

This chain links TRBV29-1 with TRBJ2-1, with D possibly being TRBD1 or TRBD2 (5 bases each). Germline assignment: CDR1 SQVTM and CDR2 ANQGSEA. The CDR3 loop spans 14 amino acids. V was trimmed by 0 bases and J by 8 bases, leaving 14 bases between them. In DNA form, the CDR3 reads TGCAGCGTTGAAGATCGTGGGGGAAATGATGAGCAGTTCTTC. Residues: CSVEDRGGNDEQFF.

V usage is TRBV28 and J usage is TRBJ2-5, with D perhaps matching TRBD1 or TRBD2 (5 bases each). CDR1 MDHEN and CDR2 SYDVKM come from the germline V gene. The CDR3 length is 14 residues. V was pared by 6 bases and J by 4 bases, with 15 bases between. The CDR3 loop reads CASRRGVRRETQYF. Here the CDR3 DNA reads TGTGCCAGCAGGAGGGGAGTACGCCGAGAGACCCAGTACTTC. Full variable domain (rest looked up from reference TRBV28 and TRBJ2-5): DVKVTQSSRYLVKRTGEKVFLECVQDMDHENMFWYRQDPGLGLRLIYFSYDVKMKEKGDIPEGYSVSREKKERFSLILESASTNQTSMYLCASRRGVRRETQYFGPGTRLLVL.

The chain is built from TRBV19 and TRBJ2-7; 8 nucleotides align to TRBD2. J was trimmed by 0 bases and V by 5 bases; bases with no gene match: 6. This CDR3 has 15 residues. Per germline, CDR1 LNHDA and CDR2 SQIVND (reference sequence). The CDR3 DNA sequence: TGTGCCAGTAGTCTCACCGGGGGGGGCTCCTACGAGCAGTACTTC. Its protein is CASSLTGGGSYEQYF.

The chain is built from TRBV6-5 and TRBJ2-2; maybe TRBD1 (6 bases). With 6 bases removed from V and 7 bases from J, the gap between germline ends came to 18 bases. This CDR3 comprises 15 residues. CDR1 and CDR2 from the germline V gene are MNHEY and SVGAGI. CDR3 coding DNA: TGTGCCAGCAGGACGCCGGGACACATAGGCGGGGAGCTGTTTTTT. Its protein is CASRTPGHIGGELFF.

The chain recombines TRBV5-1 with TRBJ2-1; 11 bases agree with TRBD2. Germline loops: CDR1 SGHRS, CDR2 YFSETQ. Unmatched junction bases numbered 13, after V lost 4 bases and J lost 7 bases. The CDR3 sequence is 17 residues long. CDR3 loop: CASSADPLAGGRNEQFF. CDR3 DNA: TGCGCCAGCAGCGCGGACCCTCTAGCGGGAGGACGAAATGAGCAGTTCTTC. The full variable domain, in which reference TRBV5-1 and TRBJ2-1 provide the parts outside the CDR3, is KAGVTQTPRYLIKTRGQQVTLSCSPISGHRSVSWYQQTPGQGLQFLFEYFSETQRNKGNFPGRFSGRQFSNSRSEMNVSTLELGDSALYLCASSADPLAGGRNEQFFGPGTRLTVL.

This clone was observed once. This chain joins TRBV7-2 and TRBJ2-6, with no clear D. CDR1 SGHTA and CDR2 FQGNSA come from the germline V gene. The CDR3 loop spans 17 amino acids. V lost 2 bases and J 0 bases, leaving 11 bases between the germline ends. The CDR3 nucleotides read TGTGCCAGCAGCTTAAGGACCCACCCCTCTGGGGCCAACGTCCTGACTTTC. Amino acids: CASSLRTHPSGANVLTF.

The CDR3 DNA reads as TGTGCCAGCAGCTTGGGACAAAGCTCTGGAAACACCATATATTTT. This encodes CASSLGQSSGNTIYF. V gene TRBV5-4 combines with J gene TRBJ1-3; D gene uncertain. The length of the CDR3 is 15 residues. V lost 0 bases, J lost 0 bases, and 7 bases lay in between. In germline, CDR1 is SGHNT, CDR2 YYREEE (reference sequence).

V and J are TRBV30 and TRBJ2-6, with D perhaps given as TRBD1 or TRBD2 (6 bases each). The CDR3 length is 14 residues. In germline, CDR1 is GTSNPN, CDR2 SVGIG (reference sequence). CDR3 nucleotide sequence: TGTGCGCGAGGGGGAGGATCTGGGGCCAACGTCCTGACTTTC. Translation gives CARGGGSGANVLTF.

The CDR3 here is CASSLDRPNYGYTF. In nucleotides, the CDR3 is TGTGCCAGCAGTTTGGACAGGCCCAACTATGGCTACACCTTC. The rearrangement links TRBV28 to TRBJ1-2, with 7 nucleotides matching TRBD1. The germline V gene has CDR1 MDHEN and CDR2 SYDVKM. The CDR3 sequence is 14 residues long. V was clipped by 3 bases and J by 2 bases; unmatched bases: 3.

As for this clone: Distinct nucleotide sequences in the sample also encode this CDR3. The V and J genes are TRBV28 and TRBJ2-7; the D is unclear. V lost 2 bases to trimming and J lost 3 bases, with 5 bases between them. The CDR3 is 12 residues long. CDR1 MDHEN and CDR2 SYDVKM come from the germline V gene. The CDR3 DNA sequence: TGTGCCAGCAGTTTACAGAGCTACGAGCAGTACTTC. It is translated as CASSLQSYEQYF.

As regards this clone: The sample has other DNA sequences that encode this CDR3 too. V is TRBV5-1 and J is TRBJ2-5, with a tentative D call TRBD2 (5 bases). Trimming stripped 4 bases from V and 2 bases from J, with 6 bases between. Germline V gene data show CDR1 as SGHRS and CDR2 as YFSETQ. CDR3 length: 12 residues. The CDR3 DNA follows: TGCGCCAGCAGCAGGGAGCAAGAGACCCAGTACTTC. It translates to CASSREQETQYF.

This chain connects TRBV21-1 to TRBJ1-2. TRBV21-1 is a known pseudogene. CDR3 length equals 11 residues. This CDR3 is CAPGGGYGYTF. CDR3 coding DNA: TGTGCCCCAGGGGGGGGCTATGGCTACACCTTC.

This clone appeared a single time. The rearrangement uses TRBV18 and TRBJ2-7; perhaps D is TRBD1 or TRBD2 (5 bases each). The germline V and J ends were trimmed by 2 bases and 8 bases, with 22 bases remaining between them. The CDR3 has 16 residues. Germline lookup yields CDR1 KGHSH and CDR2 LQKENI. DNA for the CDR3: TGTGCCAGCTCACCAGCCTGGGACCGCGCCCCTTCGAAGCAGTACTTC. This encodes CASSPAWDRAPSKQYF. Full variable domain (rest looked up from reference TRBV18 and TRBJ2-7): NAGVMQNPRHLVRRRGQEARLRCSPMKGHSHVYWYRQLPEEGLKFMVYLQKENIIDESGMPKERFSAEFPKEGPSILRIQQVVRGDSAAYFCASSPAWDRAPSKQYFGPGTRLTVT.

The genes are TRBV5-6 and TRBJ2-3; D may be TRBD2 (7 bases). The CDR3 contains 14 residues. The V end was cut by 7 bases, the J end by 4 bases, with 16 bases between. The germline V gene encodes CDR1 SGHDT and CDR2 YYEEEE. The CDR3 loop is CASGRGSRSDTQYF. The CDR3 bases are TGTGCCAGCGGGAGGGGGAGTCGGTCAGATACGCAGTATTTT. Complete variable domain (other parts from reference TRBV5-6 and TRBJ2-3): DAGVTQSPTHLIKTRGQQVTLRCSPKSGHDTVSWYQQALGQGPQFIFQYYEEEERQRGNFPDRFSGHQFPNYSSELNVNALLLGDSALYLCASGRGSRSDTQYFGPGTRLTVL.

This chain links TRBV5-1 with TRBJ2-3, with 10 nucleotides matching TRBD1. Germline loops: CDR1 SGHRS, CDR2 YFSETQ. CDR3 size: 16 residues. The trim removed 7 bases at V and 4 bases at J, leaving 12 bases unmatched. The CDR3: CASSKRTGGFPDTQYF. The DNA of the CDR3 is TGCGCCAGCTCGAAGAGGACAGGGGGGTTCCCAGATACGCAGTATTTT.

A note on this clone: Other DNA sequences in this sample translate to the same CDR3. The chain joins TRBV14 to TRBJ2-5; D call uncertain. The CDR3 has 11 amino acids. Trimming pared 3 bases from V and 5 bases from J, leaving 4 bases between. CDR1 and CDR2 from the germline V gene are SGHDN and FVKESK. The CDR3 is CASSHAETQYF. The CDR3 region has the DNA TGTGCCAGCAGCCACGCTGAGACCCAGTACTTC.

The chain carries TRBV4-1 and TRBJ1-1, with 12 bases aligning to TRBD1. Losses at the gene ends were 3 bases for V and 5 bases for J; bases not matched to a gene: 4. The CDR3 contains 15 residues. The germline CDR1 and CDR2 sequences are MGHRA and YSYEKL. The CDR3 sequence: CASSHPGQGATEAFF. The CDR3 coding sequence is TGCGCCAGCAGCCACCCGGGACAGGGGGCTACTGAAGCTTTCTTT.

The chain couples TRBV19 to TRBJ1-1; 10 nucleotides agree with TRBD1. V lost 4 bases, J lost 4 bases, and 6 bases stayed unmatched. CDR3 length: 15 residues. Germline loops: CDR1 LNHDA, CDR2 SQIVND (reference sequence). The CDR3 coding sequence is TGTGCCAGTAGTAAAGGGACAGGGGCTGTCACTGAAGCTTTCTTT. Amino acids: CASSKGTGAVTEAFF.

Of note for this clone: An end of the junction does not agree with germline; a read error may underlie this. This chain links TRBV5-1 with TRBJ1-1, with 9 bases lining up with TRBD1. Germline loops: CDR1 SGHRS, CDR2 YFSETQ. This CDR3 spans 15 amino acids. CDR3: CASSPRDRVKTEAFF. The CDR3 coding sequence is TGCGCCAGCAGCCCGCGGGACAGGGTGAAAACTGAAGCTTTCTTT.

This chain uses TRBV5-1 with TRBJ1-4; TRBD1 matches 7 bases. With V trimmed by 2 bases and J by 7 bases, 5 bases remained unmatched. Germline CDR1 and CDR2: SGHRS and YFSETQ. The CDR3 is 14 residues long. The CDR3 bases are TGCGCCAGCAGCTTTCGACAGGGTGGTGAAAAACTGTTTTTT. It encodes CASSFRQGGEKLFF.

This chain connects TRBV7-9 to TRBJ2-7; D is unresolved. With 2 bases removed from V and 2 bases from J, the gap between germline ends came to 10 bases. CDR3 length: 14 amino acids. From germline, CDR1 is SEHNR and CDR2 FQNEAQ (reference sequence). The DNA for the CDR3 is TGTGCCAGCAGCTTAATGCGCTTAACCTACGAGCAGTACTTC. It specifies CASSLMRLTYEQYF.

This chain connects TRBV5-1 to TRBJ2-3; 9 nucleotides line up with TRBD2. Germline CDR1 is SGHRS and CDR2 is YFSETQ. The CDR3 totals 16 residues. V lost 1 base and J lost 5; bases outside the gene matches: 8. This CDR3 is CASSLRVAGAEDTQYF. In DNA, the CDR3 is TGCGCCAGCAGCTTGCGTGTAGCGGGAGCTGAAGATACGCAGTATTTT.